The clone carrying this T cell receptor (beta chain) was counted only a few times. The antigen is not known. Libraries were prepared by immunoSEQ multiplex PCR; TCRdb keeps only in-frame clonotypes and omits some of them. The sample has hundreds of thousands of clones, roughly nine tenths seen once. The data were obtained in a study of Ad26.COV2.S vaccination and SARS-CoV-2 variants. This CDR3 region has 15 residues. Germline loops: CDR1 SEHNR, CDR2 FQNEAQ (reference sequence). J lost 3 bases, V lost 1 base, and 5 bases had no gene match. Whole-study results and caveats: Vaccinated and placebo-treated recipients had similar non-spike TCR breadth. After vaccination, substantial breadth of spike-specific CD8+ and CD4+ responses was reported. While placebo recipients had lower spike-specific TCR breadth, vaccine recipients had more.

Sequencing was performed on peripheral blood, taken after recovery from COVID-19. The rearrangement uses TRBV7-9 and TRBJ2-7; the match to TRBD1 covers 8 bases. The source of this sequence is a human donor who had recovered from COVID-19. The CDR3 spells CASSLGQGFDYEQYF. Here the CDR3 DNA reads TGTGCCAGCAGCTTAGGACAGGGGTTCGACTACGAGCAGTACTTC.